A single T cell receptor beta chain is shown here with its context. Antigen unknown. This specimen belongs to a study of T cells in tuberculosis. As for the study in general: This South African cohort compared adolescents with or without latent tuberculosis against adults with active tuberculosis.

Whole-study results and caveats: A GMM-specific repertoire classifier reached roughly 90% accuracy, AUROC approximately 0.9. Cases with active tuberculosis were adults, while controls were adolescents.

Only in-frame clones appear in the TCRdb table, and some are missing; sequencing was by immunoSEQ multiplex PCR. The data show about 22,000 clones, 70% to 90% seen once. Documented time point: new active TB diagnosis, blood taken before or within 7 days of starting treatment. Patients were newly diagnosed, HIV-seronegative, and aged 18 or older. This CDR3 has 15 residues. Trimming at V came to 2 bases and at J to 4 bases, leaving 5 bases not matched to a gene. The germline gives CDR1 SEHNR, CDR2 FQNEAQ (reference sequence). This chain links TRBV7-9 with TRBJ1-5, with TRBD1 identical over 7 bases. This TCR derives from an adult with tuberculosis. The sequences come from PBMCs, collected at tuberculosis diagnosis. CDR3 nucleotides: TGTGCCAGCAGCTTAAACCGGGACAGTAATCAGCCCCAGCATTTT. It encodes CASSLNRDSNQPQHF.